Sequencing of this T cell receptor (beta chain) was carried out in a study of technical replicates of blood from a handful of donors. Repertoires were generated with immunoSEQ multiplex PCR, while TCRdb's copy carries only in-frame clones and drops some. The table has about 76,000 clones, approximately 96% seen once. The CDR3 runs 13 residues. From germline, CDR1 is SSHAT and CDR2 FNYEAQ (reference sequence). Points on this clone: A junction boundary mismatches the germline segment, possibly from a read error.

The sequenced material came from T cells isolated from PBMCs. The receptor was isolated from a human donor in good health. The chain carries TRBV7-7 and TRBJ2-3; D is undetermined. The CDR3 protein is CASSSSSTDTQYF. The CDR3 coding sequence is TGTGCTAGCAGCTCCTCTAGTACAGATACGCAGTATTTT.